The rows below give T cell receptor beta chains drawn from one sample of a study of metastatic and nonmetastatic thyroid tumors. TCRdb re-analyzed the PCR reads through MiXCR. The repertoire holds about 27,000 clones, with around a sixth as singletons. What was sequenced was blood. The receptors shown here come from a male donor with papillary thyroid cancer or a benign thyroid nodule (not recorded which). Some clones in this sample may be carry-over from other donors' samples. Each CDR3 is given with its conserved first and last residue. A D gene is named only where the DNA matches it firmly. Size is stated for part of the rows, as once, few or many counts, or as a class when the clone is expanded.

TRBV10-1,TRBD1,medium-sized,TRBJ2-7,CASSEGTGGHEQYF,TGCGCCAGCAGTGAGGGGACAGGGGGCCACGAGCAGTACTTC
TRBV6-5,-,many,TRBJ1-1,CASSYSPQGFTEAFF,TGTGCCAGCAGTTACTCCCCCCAGGGTTTCACTGAAGCTTTCTTT
TRBV10-1,TRBD2,few,TRBJ2-2,CASSVAAGGNTGELFF,TGCGCCAGCAGTGTCGCAGCGGGAGGGAACACCGGGGAGCTGTTTTTT
TRBV3-1,-,many,TRBJ2-1,CASSQGQRRYNEQFF,TGTGCCAGCAGCCAAGGCCAGCGGAGATACAATGAGCAGTTCTTC
TRBV28,-,few,TRBJ1-2,CASIYGGDVYTF,TGTGCCAGCATTTACGGGGGAGATGTCTACACCTTC
TRBV6-1,TRBD2,many,TRBJ2-5,CASSEGMTSGRRETQYF,TGTGCCAGCAGTGAGGGTATGACTAGCGGGAGGAGGGAGACCCAGTACTTC
TRBV11-2,-,-,TRBJ2-7,CASSPAGMLCPMPTYEQYF,TGTGCCAGCAGCCCCGCAGGCATGTTATGTCCTATGCCCACCTACGAGCAGTACTTC
TRBV20-1,-,many,TRBJ2-2,CSAPFLRDTGELFF,TGCAGTGCTCCCTTTCTCAGGGACACCGGGGAGCTGTTTTTT
TRBV3-1,-,many,TRBJ1-4,CASSQGKWDLDNEKLFF,TGTGCCAGCAGCCAAGGCAAGTGGGATCTGGATAATGAAAAACTGTTTTTT
TRBV6-1,-,medium-sized,TRBJ2-7,CASSEVWGRNEQYF,TGTGCCAGCAGTGAAGTGTGGGGGCGGAACGAGCAGTACTTC
TRBV12-3/TRBV12-4,-,-,TRBJ2-6,CTSSFSHPVSGDNVLTF,TGTACCAGCAGTTTCTCGCATCCAGTCTCTGGGGACAACGTCCTGACTTTC
TRBV18,TRBD1,few,TRBJ2-1,CASSATAVGQGYNEQFF,TGTGCCAGCTCAGCGACCGCGGTGGGACAGGGTTATAATGAGCAGTTCTTC
TRBV6-2/TRBV6-3,-,few,TRBJ1-2,CASTPRGRNYGYTF,TGTGCCAGCACCCCTCGAGGGCGAAACTATGGCTACACCTTC
TRBV2,-,few,TRBJ2-7,CASSATGSYEQYF,TGTGCCAGCAGTGCCACAGGGTCCTACGAGCAGTACTTC
TRBV10-3,-,many,TRBJ1-5,CAISESVAANQPQHF,TGTGCCATCAGTGAGTCGGTGGCAGCCAATCAGCCCCAGCATTTT
TRBV5-8,-,many,TRBJ1-1,CASSLEPGNTEAFF,TGTGCCAGCAGCTTGGAACCAGGGAACACTGAAGCTTTCTTT
TRBV10-1,TRBD1,many,TRBJ1-1,CASSYLRDRGPTEAFF,TGCGCCAGCAGCTATCTCCGGGACAGGGGGCCCACTGAAGCTTTCTTT
TRBV18,TRBD1,-,TRBJ2-7,CASSPPGTGSYEQYF,TGTGCCAGCTCACCGCCCGGGACAGGGAGCTACGAGCAGTACTTC
TRBV7-2,-,medium-sized,TRBJ1-2,CASSSQGANYGYTF,TGTGCCAGCAGCTCACAGGGTGCTAACTATGGCTACACCTTC
TRBV9,TRBD2,many,TRBJ2-5,CASSVGQREPRETQYF,TGTGCCAGCAGCGTAGGCCAGCGGGAGCCACGGGAGACCCAGTACTTC
TRBV30,-,-,TRBJ2-2,CAWDTGTGELFF,TGTGCCTGGGATACAGGTACCGGTGAGCTGTTTTTT
TRBV18,-,-,TRBJ2-7,CANSPRLGGAYEQYF,TGTGCCAATTCACCACGATTAGGTGGAGCGTACGAGCAGTACTTC
TRBV30,-,many,TRBJ2-1,CAWSVGLYNEQFF,TGTGCCTGGAGTGTGGGACTTTACAATGAGCAGTTCTTC
TRBV6-1,-,few,TRBJ2-7,CASSLRGPSYEQYF,TGTGCCAGCAGTCTCCGGGGGCCCTCCTACGAGCAGTACTTC
TRBV5-1,TRBD2,many,TRBJ2-1,CASKGLAGVSDNEQFF,TGCGCCAGCAAAGGACTAGCGGGAGTTTCGGACAATGAGCAGTTCTTC
TRBV27,-,few,TRBJ2-5,CASSLRGGQLVYQETQYF,TGTGCCAGCAGTTTAAGGGGGGGACAGTTGGTTTACCAAGAGACCCAGTACTTC
TRBV15,TRBD1,medium-sized,TRBJ2-7,CATSRDRASYEQYF,TGTGCCACCAGCAGGGACAGGGCCTCCTACGAGCAGTACTTC
TRBV28,-,many,TRBJ2-7,CASSSYSHRNYEQYF,TGTGCCAGCAGTTCATACTCACATAGAAACTACGAGCAGTACTTC
TRBV3-1,TRBD2,many,TRBJ2-7,CASSQGELAGRDEQYF,TGTGCCAGCAGCCAAGGAGAGCTAGCGGGACGGGACGAGCAGTACTTC
TRBV4-2,-,many,TRBJ2-1,CASSQVDSRDNEQFF,TGTGCCAGCAGCCAAGTGGACAGCAGGGACAATGAGCAGTTCTTC
TRBV6-2/TRBV6-3,TRBD1,few,TRBJ2-2,CASSPGTGTGELFF,TGTGCCAGCAGTCCCGGGACAGGAACCGGGGAGCTGTTTTTT
TRBV7-9,-,-,TRBJ2-3,CASTQSGGYTQYF,TGTGCCAGCACTCAGAGTGGTGGGTATACGCAGTATTTC
TRBV29-1,-,many,TRBJ2-7,CSVEDGLRSYEQYF,TGCAGCGTTGAAGACGGACTCCGCTCCTACGAGCAGTACTTC